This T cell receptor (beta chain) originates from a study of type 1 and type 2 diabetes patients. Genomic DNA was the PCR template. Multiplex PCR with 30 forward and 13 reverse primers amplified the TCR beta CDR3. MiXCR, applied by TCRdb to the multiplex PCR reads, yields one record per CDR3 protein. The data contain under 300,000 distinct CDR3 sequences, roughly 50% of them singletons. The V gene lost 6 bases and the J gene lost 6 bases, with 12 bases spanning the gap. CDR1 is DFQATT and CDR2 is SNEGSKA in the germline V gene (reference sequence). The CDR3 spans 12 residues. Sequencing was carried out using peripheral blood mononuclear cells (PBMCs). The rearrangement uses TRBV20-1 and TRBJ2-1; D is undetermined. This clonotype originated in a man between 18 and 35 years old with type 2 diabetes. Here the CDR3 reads CSAKFTGNEQFF. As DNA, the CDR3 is TGCAGTGCGAAATTCACGGGCAATGAGCAGTTCTTC.